The next 26 T cell receptor beta chains were all read from a single sample in a study of T cell responses to AZD1222 COVID-19 vaccine (dated by TCRdb to the early 2020s). The library was generated by the immunoSEQ multiplex PCR assay. Sourced from immuneACCESS, this table was stored by TCRdb with only in-frame sequences that have V and J called. A share of the clones is absent; for the studies checked, an unresolved V gene accounts for under half, and the remainder has no known explanation. Present in this sample are just under 90,000 clones, about 88% of which were seen just once. The top ten clonotypes cover more than 5% of the sample. The meaning of the sample's time point label: about 28 days (+/-7) after the second vaccine dose. Specimen: peripheral blood, collected 28 days after the second AZD1222 dose. The source of these receptors is an adult who received the AZD1222 COVID-19 vaccine.

The rearrangement joins TRBV19 to TRBJ1-1; D gene uncertain. Germline V gene sequence: CDR1 LNHDA, CDR2 SQIVND (reference sequence). The CDR3 runs 13 residues. V dropped 3 bases and J dropped 6 bases, with 11 bases sitting between them. The CDR3, as DNA: TGTGCCAGTAGTATGGGGTTGTACTCTGAAGCTTTCTTT. This gives the protein CASSMGLYSEAFF.

The rearrangement links TRBV5-1 to TRBJ2-5, with 10 bases identical to TRBD1. This CDR3 has 15 amino acids. With V trimmed by 4 bases and J by 2 bases, 5 bases remained unmatched. Germline values: CDR1 SGHRS, CDR2 YFSETQ. The CDR3 sequence is CASSKGQGSQETQYF. The DNA for the CDR3 is TGCGCCAGCAGCAAGGGACAGGGGAGTCAAGAGACCCAGTACTTC.

The genes are TRBV5-1 and TRBJ1-5; no clear D gene. There are 13 residues in the CDR3. Deletions cut 0 bases from V and 7 bases from J, with 8 bases between. From germline, CDR1 is SGHRS and CDR2 YFSETQ. This CDR3 is CASSLAGGQPQHF. In nucleotides, the CDR3 is TGCGCCAGCAGCTTGGCAGGAGGGCAGCCCCAGCATTTT.

The chain is built from TRBV14 and TRBJ1-5; a weak D match, TRBD1 (5 bases). Trimming pared 4 bases from V and 7 bases from J, leaving 23 bases between. CDR1 is SGHDN and CDR2 is FVKESK in the germline V gene. The CDR3 has 17 amino acids. CDR3 DNA: TGTGCCAGCAGCCTGCTCGGGGGACGGGGTAAGCTGCAGCCCCAGCATTTT. Translating gives CASSLLGGRGKLQPQHF.

The chain uses TRBV21-1 and TRBJ1-5. TRBV21-1 is described as a pseudogene. The CDR3 is 14 residues long. CDR3 in DNA: TGTGCCAGCAGCAAACGGGCAGAGAATCAGCCCCAGCATTTT. Its translation is CASSKRAENQPQHF.

The chain couples TRBV7-9 to TRBJ2-1, with D possibly TRBD2 on 6 matching bases. V gave up 2 bases and J gave up 5 bases, with 10 bases separating them. The CDR3 sequence is 14 residues long. Germline loops: CDR1 SEHNR, CDR2 FQNEAQ (reference sequence). The CDR3 nucleotides are TGTGCCAGCAGCTTAAAAGGGAGGAACAATGAGCAGTTCTTC. Encoded protein: CASSLKGRNNEQFF.

This clone was seen only a few times. This chain connects TRBV7-3 to TRBJ1-1; 8 nucleotides align to TRBD1. V gave up 2 bases and J gave up 6 bases; unmatched junction bases: 2. The CDR3 length is 13 residues. Per germline, CDR1 SGHTA and CDR2 FQGTGA. DNA of the CDR3: TGTGCCAGCAGCTTAGACAGGGGATCTGAAGCTTTCTTT. Protein: CASSLDRGSEAFF.

The rearrangement links TRBV4-2 to TRBJ2-2; weak D call: TRBD2 (5 bases). Per germline, CDR1 LGHNA and CDR2 YNFKEQ. The CDR3 has 15 amino acids. Deletions cut 1 base from V and 3 bases from J, with 9 bases between. The CDR3: CASSQVLGYTGELFF. In nucleotides, the CDR3 is TGTGCCAGCAGCCAAGTACTAGGGTACACCGGGGAGCTGTTTTTT.

The chain couples TRBV7-3 to TRBJ2-3; D may correspond to TRBD1 or TRBD2 (5 bases each). This CDR3 region has 15 residues. V was cut by 2 bases and J by 2 bases, with 11 bases left in between. Per the germline V gene, CDR1 is SGHTA and CDR2 is FQGTGA. Here the CDR3 DNA reads TGTGCCAGCAGCTTATGGGGGTGGGACACAGATACGCAGTATTTT. Encoded protein: CASSLWGWDTDTQYF. Supplemented by reference TRBV7-3 and TRBJ2-3, the full variable domain reads GAGVSQTPSNKVTEKGKYVELRCDPISGHTALYWYRQSLGQGPEFLIYFQGTGAADDSGLPNDRFFAVRPEGSVSTLKIQRTERGDSAVYLCASSLWGWDTDTQYFGPGTRLTVL.

V gene TRBV30 combines with J gene TRBJ2-3; 13 bases agree with TRBD2. Unmatched junction bases numbered 6, after V lost 0 bases and J lost 6 bases. This CDR3 spans 16 amino acids. Germline V lookup: CDR1 GTSNPN, CDR2 SVGIG (reference sequence). CDR3 nucleotides: TGTGCCTGGAGTGTACTAGCGGGGGGGCCGGGGGATACGCAGTATTTT. This translates into CAWSVLAGGPGDTQYF. Filled out from reference TRBV30 and TRBJ2-3, the complete variable domain reads SQTIHQWPATLVQPVGSPLSLECTVEGTSNPNLYWYRQAAGRGLQLLFYSVGIGQISSEVPQNLSASRPQDRQFILSSKKLLLSDSGFYLCAWSVLAGGPGDTQYFGPGTRLTVL.

The chain links TRBV9 to TRBJ1-2, with 7 bases fitting TRBD1. The germline CDR1 and CDR2 sequences are SGDLS and YYNGEE. The CDR3 contains 13 residues. Trimming took 4 bases from V and 2 from J; bases not matched to a gene: 2. The CDR3 protein is CASSRDRNYGYTF. The CDR3 DNA reads TGTGCCAGCAGCCGGGACAGAAACTATGGCTACACCTTC.

The chain couples TRBV19 to TRBJ1-4; D gene unclear. CDR1 LNHDA and CDR2 SQIVND come from the germline V gene (reference sequence). The ends were cut back, 3 bases at V and 1 base at J, with 6 bases in the middle. This CDR3 has 14 amino acids. CDR3 sequence: CASSMIRTNEKLFF. The DNA for the CDR3 is TGTGCCAGTAGTATGATTCGAACTAATGAAAAACTGTTTTTT.

V is TRBV4-1 and J is TRBJ1-4; possible D gene TRBD1, 6 bases. The germline gives CDR1 MGHRA, CDR2 YSYEKL. The CDR3 is 17 residues long. Trimming took off 0 bases at V and 8 bases at J, with 19 bases between the two ends. Written as DNA, the CDR3 is TGCGCCAGCAGCCAAGAAGGGGGGGGACGAGGCCGGGAAAAACTGTTTTTT. It encodes CASSQEGGGRGREKLFF.

J is TRBJ2-2 and V is TRBV18; D uncertain. In germline, CDR1 is KGHSH, CDR2 LQKENI. Trimming removed 3 bases from V and 6 bases from J, with 2 bases in between. The CDR3 has 11 residues. CDR3 loop: CASSPAGELFF. CDR3 nucleotides: TGTGCCAGCTCACCGGCCGGGGAGCTGTTTTTT. The full variable domain, in which reference TRBV18 and TRBJ2-2 provide the parts outside the CDR3, is NAGVMQNPRHLVRRRGQEARLRCSPMKGHSHVYWYRQLPEEGLKFMVYLQKENIIDESGMPKERFSAEFPKEGPSILRIQQVVRGDSAAYFCASSPAGELFFGEGSRLTVL.

This clone was seen only once. This rearrangement joins TRBV28 to TRBJ1-2; TRBD1 matches 7 bases. There are 14 residues in the CDR3. CDR1 and CDR2 (germline): MDHEN, SYDVKM. V gave up 5 bases and J gave up 8 bases; unmatched junction bases: 11. CDR3 in amino acids: CASSMGTVAWGYTF. CDR3 sequence (DNA): TGTGCCAGCAGTATGGGGACAGTGGCGTGGGGCTACACCTTC.

The sample holds a few counts of this clone. The chain is built from TRBV4-2 and TRBJ2-1; D unclear. Germline CDR1 and CDR2: LGHNA and YNFKEQ. V was trimmed by 0 bases and J by 4 bases, leaving 4 bases between them. The CDR3 length is 13 residues. The CDR3 nucleotides are TGTGCCAGCAGCCAAGAGTCATACAATGAGCAGTTCTTC. It specifies CASSQESYNEQFF.

The chain joins TRBV5-5 to TRBJ2-1; D is perhaps TRBD2 (5 bases). The CDR3 covers 14 residues. Germline CDR1 SGHKS, CDR2 YYEKEE (reference sequence). V was cut by 0 bases and J by 4 bases, with 8 bases left in between. The chain's CDR3 is CASSLGRLYNEQFF. CDR3 DNA: TGTGCCAGCAGCTTGGGGAGGCTATACAATGAGCAGTTCTTC.

The CDR3 sequence: CASSLGQGTTYEQYF. The CDR3 DNA reads as TGCGCCAGCAGCTTGGGACAGGGGACGACCTACGAGCAGTACTTC. V is TRBV5-1 and J is TRBJ2-7; 8 bases map to TRBD1. Germline assignment: CDR1 SGHRS and CDR2 YFSETQ. The junction had 4 bases not matched to a gene; V was cut back by 0 bases and J by 2 bases. CDR3 size: 15 residues.

V is TRBV5-1 and J is TRBJ1-5; D uncertain. This CDR3 region has 13 residues. V gave up 2 bases and J gave up 2 bases, with 5 bases separating them. Germline V gene lookup returns CDR1 SGHRS and CDR2 YFSETQ. CDR3 nucleotides: TGCGCCAGCAGCTTTATGGGCAATCAGCCCCAGCATTTT. Encoded protein: CASSFMGNQPQHF.

This clone was seen only once. Other DNA variants within this sample encode the same CDR3. This sequence joins TRBV18 and TRBJ2-5; the D is unclear. Germline values: CDR1 KGHSH, CDR2 LQKENI. The germline V and J ends were trimmed by 0 bases and 5 bases, with 7 bases remaining between them. CDR3 length: 13 residues. DNA for the CDR3: TGTGCCAGCTCACCACCGGTGGGGGAGACCCAGTACTTC. As protein: CASSPPVGETQYF.

V usage is TRBV6-5 and J usage is TRBJ1-2; 9 bases align to TRBD1. The germline V gene has CDR1 MNHEY and CDR2 SVGAGI. The ends lost 2 bases at V and 3 bases at J; junction bases unmatched: 4. This CDR3 is 15 amino acids long. This CDR3 reads CASSYVRTGDYGYTF. The CDR3 nucleotides read TGTGCCAGCAGTTACGTACGGACAGGGGACTATGGCTACACCTTC.

This chain uses TRBV30 with TRBJ1-1, with D unresolved. Trimming shortened V by 5 bases and J by 2 bases, and 12 bases separated the two germline ends. The V gene's germline CDR1 is GTSNPN and CDR2 SVGIG (reference sequence). This CDR3 has 13 amino acids. The DNA for the CDR3 is TGTGCCTGGGTTGCGGTATTTAACACTGAAGCTTTCTTT. Amino acids: CAWVAVFNTEAFF.

The chain joins TRBV4-1 to TRBJ2-7; unclear D gene. The CDR3 is 13 amino acids. The germline V and J ends were trimmed by 4 bases and 11 bases, with 18 bases remaining between them. Germline V gene lookup returns CDR1 MGHRA and CDR2 YSYEKL. The CDR3, as DNA: TGCGCCAGCAGCCCCCGTAGTGGGTTGATGGAGTACTTC. Translated, it gives CASSPRSGLMEYF.

This chain joins TRBV5-4 and TRBJ2-5, with TRBD2 identical over 15 bases. The trim removed 3 bases at V and 3 bases at J, leaving 3 bases unmatched. From germline, CDR1 is SGHNT and CDR2 YYREEE (reference sequence). The CDR3 runs to 16 residues. The DNA for the CDR3 is TGTGCCAGCAGCTACGGGACTAGCGGGGGGAAAGAGACCCAGTACTTC. Translating it yields CASSYGTSGGKETQYF.

The V gene is TRBV12-3 or TRBV12-4, the J gene TRBJ2-7; no firm D call. V lost 2 bases to trimming and J lost 0 bases, with 5 bases between them. CDR3 length: 13 residues. CDR3 protein: CASSLSHSYEQYF. CDR3 nucleotides: TGTGCCAGCAGTTTATCCCACTCCTACGAGCAGTACTTC.

The chain employs TRBV30 and TRBJ1-2; D uncertain. The V end lost 4 bases, the J end lost 5 bases, and 17 bases lay between the germline ends. The CDR3 length is 14 residues. The germline V gene encodes CDR1 GTSNPN and CDR2 SVGIG (reference sequence). CDR3: CAWIPVNIWYGYTF. The DNA for the CDR3 is TGTGCCTGGATTCCAGTCAATATTTGGTATGGCTACACCTTC. Full variable domain (remainder filled in from reference TRBV30 and TRBJ1-2): SQTIHQWPATLVQPVGSPLSLECTVEGTSNPNLYWYRQAAGRGLQLLFYSVGIGQISSEVPQNLSASRPQDRQFILSSKKLLLSDSGFYLCAWIPVNIWYGYTFGSGTRLTVV.